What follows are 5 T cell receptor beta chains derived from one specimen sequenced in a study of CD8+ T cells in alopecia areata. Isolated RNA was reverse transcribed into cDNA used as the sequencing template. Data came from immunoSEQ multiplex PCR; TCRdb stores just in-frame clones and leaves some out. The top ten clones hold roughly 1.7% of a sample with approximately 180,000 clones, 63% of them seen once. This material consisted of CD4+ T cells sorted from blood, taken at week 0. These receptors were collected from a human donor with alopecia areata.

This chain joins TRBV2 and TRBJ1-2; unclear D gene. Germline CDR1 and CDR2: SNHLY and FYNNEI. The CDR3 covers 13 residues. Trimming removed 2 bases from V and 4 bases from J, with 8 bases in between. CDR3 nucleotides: TGTGCCAGCAGTGAAAGCCGGGTCTATGGCTACACCTTC. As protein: CASSESRVYGYTF.

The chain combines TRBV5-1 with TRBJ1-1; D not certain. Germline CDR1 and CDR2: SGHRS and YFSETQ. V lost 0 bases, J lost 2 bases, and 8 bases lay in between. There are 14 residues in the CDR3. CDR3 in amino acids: CASSLGSGNTEAFF. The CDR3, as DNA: TGCGCCAGCAGCTTGGGATCGGGCAACACTGAAGCTTTCTTT.

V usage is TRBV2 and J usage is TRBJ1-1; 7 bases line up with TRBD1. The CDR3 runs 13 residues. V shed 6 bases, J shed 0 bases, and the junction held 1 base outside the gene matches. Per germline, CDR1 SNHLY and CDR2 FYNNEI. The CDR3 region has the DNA TGTGCCAGCAGGGGACAGTTGAACACTGAAGCTTTCTTT. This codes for CASRGQLNTEAFF.

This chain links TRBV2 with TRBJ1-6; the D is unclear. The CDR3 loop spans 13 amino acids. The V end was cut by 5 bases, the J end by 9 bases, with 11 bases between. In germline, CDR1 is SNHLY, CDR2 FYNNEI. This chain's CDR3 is CASSSGVGSPLHF. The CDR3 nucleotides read TGTGCCAGCAGTTCCGGGGTTGGTTCACCCCTCCACTTT.

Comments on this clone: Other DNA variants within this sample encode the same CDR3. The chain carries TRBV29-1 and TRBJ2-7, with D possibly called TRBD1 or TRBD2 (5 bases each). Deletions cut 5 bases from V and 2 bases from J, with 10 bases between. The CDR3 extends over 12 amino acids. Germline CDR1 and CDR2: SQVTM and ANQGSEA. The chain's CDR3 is CSVRQGPYEQYF. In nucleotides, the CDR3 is TGCAGCGTTCGTCAGGGACCCTACGAGCAGTACTTC.